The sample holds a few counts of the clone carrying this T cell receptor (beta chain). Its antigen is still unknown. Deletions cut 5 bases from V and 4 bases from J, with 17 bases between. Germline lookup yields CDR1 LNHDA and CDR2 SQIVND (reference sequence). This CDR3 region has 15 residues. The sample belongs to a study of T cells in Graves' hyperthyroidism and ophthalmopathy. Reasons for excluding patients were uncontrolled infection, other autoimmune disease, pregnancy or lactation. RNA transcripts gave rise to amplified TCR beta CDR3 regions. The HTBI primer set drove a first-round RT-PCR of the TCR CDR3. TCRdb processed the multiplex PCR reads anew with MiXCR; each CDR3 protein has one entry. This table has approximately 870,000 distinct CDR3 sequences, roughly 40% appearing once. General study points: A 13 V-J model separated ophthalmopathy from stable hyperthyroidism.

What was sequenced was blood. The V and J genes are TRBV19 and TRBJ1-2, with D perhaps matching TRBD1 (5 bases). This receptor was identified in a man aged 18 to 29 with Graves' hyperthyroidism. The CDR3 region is CASSLTIQGIYGYTF. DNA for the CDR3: TGTGCCAGTAGTCTAACCATCCAGGGAATCTATGGCTACACCTTC.